This T cell receptor beta chain was documented in a study of tumor-infiltrating lymphocytes in primary liver carcinoma. Study in general: Male and female patients aged 30 to 69 years made up the cohort.

About this clonotype: Its antigen is unknown. An end of the junction differs from the germline gene, which may be a read error.

Germline loops: CDR1 ENHRY, CDR2 SYGVKD. The CDR3 consists of 16 residues. Germline DNA was extracted too, while blood RNA derived from unsorted whole blood. Approximately 4 milliliters of peripheral blood were collected before surgery. Study outcomes and limitations: Relative to blood, tumors carried a significantly larger fraction of the repertoire in their top 250 clones (p = 0.039).

TCR beta cDNA was made from around 460 ng total RNA with a constant-region primer. TCR beta libraries came from three nested multiplex PCR rounds using slightly modified ARM-PCR. For around 11 cycles apiece, the opening two PCR rounds ran with TRBV1-TRBV30 forward primers and a C-beta reverse primer. From the multiplex PCR reads, TCRdb called clonotypes with MiXCR, one entry per CDR3 protein. Of approximately 330,000 distinct CDR3 sequences in the sample, approximately 65% were seen once. The clonotype comes from a middle-aged man with primary liver carcinoma and hepatitis B virus infection. This chain uses TRBV10-3 with TRBJ2-1, with 10 bases lining up with TRBD1. Sequenced material: peripheral blood. The CDR3 here is CVISEDWTGGNNEQFF. The CDR3 DNA follows: TGTGTCATCAGTGAAGATTGGACAGGGGGAAACAATGAGCAGTTCTTC.